This TCR beta chain was identified in a study of T cells after yellow fever vaccination. The study's findings and limits: Reappearing after the booster were most of the clones from primary vaccination (about 95% CD4, 88% CD8).

One entry per CDR3 protein results from TCRdb running MiXCR on the 5' RACE reads. In the table there are more than 90,000 distinct CDR3 sequences, 6.5% to 9% of which are singletons. Germline V gene data show CDR1 as LGHDT and CDR2 as YNNKEL (reference sequence). CDR3 length equals 17 residues. J was trimmed by 3 bases and V by 3 bases; bases with no gene match: 9. This clonotype was detected ten times or more. Its antigen is still unknown. The sample here was CD4+ T cells sorted from PBMCs, taken about 49 days after the first yellow fever vaccination. The V call is TRBV3-1, the J call TRBJ2-5; 11 bases agree with TRBD2. This clonotype was sampled from a man between 18 and 29 years old who received the YFV17D yellow fever vaccine. In nucleotides, the CDR3 is TGTGCCAGCAGCCAGTATAGCGGGGGGGGAGGTGAAGAGACCCAGTACTTC. It codes for CASSQYSGGGGEETQYF.